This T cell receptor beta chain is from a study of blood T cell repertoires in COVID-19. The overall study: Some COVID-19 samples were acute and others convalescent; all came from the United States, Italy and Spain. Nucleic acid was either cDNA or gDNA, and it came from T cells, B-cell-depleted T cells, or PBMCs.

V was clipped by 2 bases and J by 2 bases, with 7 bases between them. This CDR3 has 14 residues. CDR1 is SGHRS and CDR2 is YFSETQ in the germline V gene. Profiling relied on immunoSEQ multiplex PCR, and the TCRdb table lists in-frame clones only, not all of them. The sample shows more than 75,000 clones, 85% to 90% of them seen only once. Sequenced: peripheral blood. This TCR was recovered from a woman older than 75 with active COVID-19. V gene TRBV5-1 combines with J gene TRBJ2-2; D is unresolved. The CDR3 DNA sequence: TGCGCCAGCAGCTTCCTAGATAACACCGGGGAGCTGTTTTTT. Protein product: CASSFLDNTGELFF.